This entry describes one T cell receptor beta chain. The data derive from a study of T cell responses to AZD1222 COVID-19 vaccine. This CDR3 is 17 amino acids long. Libraries were prepared by immunoSEQ multiplex PCR; TCRdb keeps only in-frame clonotypes and omits some of them. This table holds tens of thousands of clones, under 95% found once. The sequence came from an adult who received the AZD1222 COVID-19 vaccine. Sequencing was performed on peripheral blood, taken 28 days after the second AZD1222 dose. The chain recombines TRBV1 with TRBJ2-2; no DNA check was done on the table's D call, TRBD2. TRBV1 is described as a pseudogene. As DNA, the CDR3 is TGCACCAGCAGCCGACGTTTAGCGGGAATGAACACCGGGGAGCTGTTTTTT. This sequence encodes CTSSRRLAGMNTGELFF.